This T cell receptor (beta chain) was obtained from a study of blood T cells in healthy people across ages. The length of the CDR3 is 14 residues. V was trimmed by 3 bases and J by 0 bases, leaving 8 bases between them. Germline-derived CDR1 and CDR2 are SEHNR and FQNEAQ (reference sequence). Investigators took about 10 milliliters of peripheral blood from every donor. Isolation of PBMCs gave at least 7 million cells per sample. A second about 7 to 12 cycle PCR used barcoded and J-beta primers. Each sample yielded at least 2.5 million CDR3-containing paired-end reads. TCRdb redid the calling of the 5' RACE reads with MiXCR, one entry per CDR3 protein. Of fewer than 900,000 distinct CDR3 sequences listed, 45% to 50% are singletons.

Sequenced sample: blood. The J gene is TRBJ1-1, the V gene TRBV7-9; D gene unclear. This TCR came from a woman aged 55-69 years in good health. This CDR3 is CASSFVGLNTEAFF. The CDR3 nucleotides are TGTGCCAGCAGCTTCGTAGGGCTGAACACTGAAGCTTTCTTT.